Following are 25 T cell receptor beta chains from one sample sequenced in a study of preoperative IRX-2 immunotherapy in early breast cancer. As to treatment: preoperative locoregional IRX-2 cytokine immunotherapy. Using immunoSEQ multiplex PCR, the repertoire was profiled, and TCRdb retains in-frame clones only, with some absent. The sample holds tens of thousands of clones, 82% seen once. This sample was taken from a patient treated with IRX-2 immunotherapy. These receptors originate from a human donor with breast cancer.

The rearrangement links TRBV19 to TRBJ1-2; maybe TRBD1 (5 bases). This CDR3 has 15 amino acids. V shed 5 bases and J shed 3 bases, with 16 bases lying between them. CDR1 and CDR2 from the germline V gene are LNHDA and SQIVND (reference sequence). The CDR3 coding sequence is TGTGCCAGTAGTCCCCGGACGGGGGGGTACTATGGCTACACCTTC. The encoded protein is CASSPRTGGYYGYTF. Together with reference TRBV19 and TRBJ1-2, the CDR3 gives the full variable domain: DGGITQSPKYLFRKEGQNVTLSCEQNLNHDAMYWYRQDPGQGLRLIYYSQIVNDFQKGDIAEGYSVSREKKESFPLTVTSAQKNPTAFYLCASSPRTGGYYGYTFGSGTRLTVV.

The chain couples TRBV19 to TRBJ2-5; 7 bases are shared with TRBD1. Unmatched junction bases numbered 0, after V lost 3 bases and J lost 2 bases. This CDR3 is 13 amino acids long. Germline V gene sequence: CDR1 LNHDA, CDR2 SQIVND (reference sequence). CDR3 in DNA: TGTGCCAGTAGTATCAGGGGGCAAGAGACCCAGTACTTC. This encodes CASSIRGQETQYF.

The chain employs TRBV23-1 and TRBJ2-7; the D gene is possibly TRBD2 (6 bases). TRBV23-1 is noted as an ORF with a role that remains uncertain. This CDR3 comprises 15 residues. V was clipped by 6 bases and J by 3 bases, with 18 bases between them. The CDR3 region has the DNA TGCGCCAGCAGCCAAGAACCGACTAGTGGCTACGAGCAGTACTTC. Protein product: CASSQEPTSGYEQYF.

A single count supports this clone. The J gene is TRBJ1-5, the V gene TRBV23-1; no clear D gene. TRBV23-1 has ORF status, its function being uncertain. The CDR3 is made up of 13 amino acids. V dropped 6 bases and J dropped 1 base, with 7 bases sitting between them. Here the CDR3 DNA reads TGCGCCAGCAGCTTGGGCAGCAATCAGCCCCAGCATTTT. Protein product: CASSLGSNQPQHF.

DNA of the CDR3: TGTGCCACCAGCCCTGACAGGGTCTCCTACGAGCAGTACTTC. Its translation: CATSPDRVSYEQYF. The chain has TRBV15 and TRBJ2-7; 7 positions match TRBD1. Germline-derived CDR1 and CDR2 are LNHNV and YYDKDF (reference sequence). J was trimmed by 0 bases and V by 5 bases; bases with no gene match: 4. The CDR3 loop spans 14 amino acids.

The V and J genes are TRBV19 and TRBJ2-2; D call uncertain. This CDR3 region has 14 residues. Germline CDR1 LNHDA, CDR2 SQIVND (reference sequence). Trimming shortened V by 3 bases and J by 6 bases, and 11 bases separated the two germline ends. The CDR3 loop reads CASSIRAGSGELFF. The CDR3 DNA reads TGTGCCAGTAGTATTCGTGCAGGCTCCGGGGAGCTGTTTTTT. Using reference TRBV19 and TRBJ2-2 for the parts outside the CDR3, the full variable domain is DGGITQSPKYLFRKEGQNVTLSCEQNLNHDAMYWYRQDPGQGLRLIYYSQIVNDFQKGDIAEGYSVSREKKESFPLTVTSAQKNPTAFYLCASSIRAGSGELFFGEGSRLTVL.

This sequence joins TRBV6-8 and TRBJ2-1, with TRBD2 matching 12 bases. Germline-derived CDR1 and CDR2 are MNHGY and SAAAGT. After removal of 6 bases from V and 8 bases from J, the junction contained 8 bases not matched to a gene. The CDR3 is 15 amino acids. This chain's CDR3 is CASSLAGGVMDEQFF. The CDR3 DNA sequence: TGTGCCAGCAGCCTAGCGGGGGGGGTCATGGATGAGCAGTTCTTC.

The rearrangement joins TRBV11-3 to TRBJ1-2; D is uncertain. Trimming pared 5 bases from V and 4 bases from J, leaving 23 bases between. In germline, CDR1 is SGHNT, CDR2 YENEEA. The CDR3 loop spans 17 amino acids. The CDR3, as DNA: TGTGCCAGCAGCCCATCCCAAGGGCCATTTCGTAGCTATGGCTACACCTTC. This gives the protein CASSPSQGPFRSYGYTF.

This clone has a single count. The chain carries TRBV25-1 and TRBJ1-4; D is undetermined. Germline assignment: CDR1 MGHDK and CDR2 SYGVNS. This CDR3 comprises 15 residues. The V and J ends lost 1 base and 8 bases respectively, with 14 bases between them. Written as DNA, the CDR3 is TGTGCCAGCAGTGAATCGCGGGGTGTAGAAGAAAAACTGTTTTTT. This sequence encodes CASSESRGVEEKLFF.

The chain joins TRBV28 to TRBJ2-5, with 13 bases matching TRBD2. The CDR3 contains 15 residues. The V segment lost 6 bases and the J segment 4 bases; nucleotides outside the gene matches: 5. Germline CDR1 and CDR2: MDHEN and SYDVKM. CDR3 nucleotide sequence: TGTGCCAGCAGAAAACTAGCGGGGGGGCCAGAGACCCAGTACTTC. Amino acids: CASRKLAGGPETQYF.

The V call is TRBV15, the J call TRBJ2-2; 13 nucleotides align to TRBD2. V was clipped by 8 bases and J by 7 bases; unmatched bases: 10. CDR1 and CDR2 from the germline V gene are LNHNV and YYDKDF (reference sequence). The CDR3 length is 16 residues. As DNA, the CDR3 is TGTGCCACCGCTACACTAGCGGGAGGGCCCGGCGGGGAGCTGTTTTTT. It codes for CATATLAGGPGGELFF. The whole variable domain, filled in from reference TRBV15 and TRBJ2-2, reads DAMVIQNPRYQVTQFGKPVTLSCSQTLNHNVMYWYQQKSSQAPKLLFHYYDKDFNNEADTPDNFQSRRPNTSFCFLDIRSPGLGDTAMYLCATATLAGGPGGELFFGEGSRLTVL.

The V call is TRBV29-1, the J call TRBJ1-2, with 8 bases that match TRBD1. Germline V gives CDR1 SQVTM, CDR2 ANQGSEA. The CDR3 has 13 residues. The ends lost 5 bases at V and 4 bases at J; junction bases unmatched: 6. CDR3 sequence (DNA): TGCAGCGTTCAAGGACAGGGCCCCTATGGCTACACCTTC. Translation: CSVQGQGPYGYTF. The whole variable domain, filled in from reference TRBV29-1 and TRBJ1-2, reads SAVISQKPSRDICQRGTSLTIQCQVDSQVTMMFWYRQQPGQSLTLIATANQGSEATYESGFVIDKFPISRPNLTFSTLTVSNMSPEDSSIYLCSVQGQGPYGYTFGSGTRLTVV.

The genes are TRBV11-3 and TRBJ1-2; D not resolved. This CDR3 comprises 16 residues. The V gene lost 1 base and the J gene lost 2 bases, with 14 bases spanning the gap. Germline CDR1 reads SGHNT; CDR2 reads YENEEA. The CDR3 is CASSLGATAPNYGYTF. CDR3 coding DNA: TGTGCCAGCAGCTTAGGGGCAACAGCCCCCAACTATGGCTACACCTTC.

The count of this clone is one. The genes are TRBV29-1 and TRBJ2-1; D unclear. The CDR3 runs to 13 residues. With 4 bases removed from V and 0 bases from J, the gap between germline ends came to 7 bases. Germline CDR1 and CDR2: SQVTM and ANQGSEA. The CDR3 protein is CSVGDLSYNEQFF. CDR3 DNA sequence: TGCAGCGTTGGAGACCTCTCCTACAATGAGCAGTTCTTC.

V usage is TRBV7-7 and J usage is TRBJ1-3, with unresolved D. Germline assignment: CDR1 SSHAT and CDR2 FNYEAQ (reference sequence). V shed 5 bases and J shed 0 bases, with 17 bases lying between them. The CDR3 extends over 17 amino acids. The CDR3 DNA reads TGTGCCAGCAGCCCCCAAGATCAGACCTTCTCTGGAAACACCATATATTTT. Protein: CASSPQDQTFSGNTIYF.

In this sample, this clone turned up once. The chain is built from TRBV11-3 and TRBJ2-3; 9 nucleotides match TRBD2. The CDR3 runs to 18 residues. Germline V gives CDR1 SGHNT, CDR2 YENEEA. The V and J ends lost 7 bases and 5 bases, in that order; junction bases with no gene match: 19. CDR3 nucleotides: TGTGCCAGCACACACCCTTTGGGCGCGGGGGGGCCGGGAGATACGCAGTATTTT. Its protein is CASTHPLGAGGPGDTQYF. Variable domain in full (rest from reference TRBV11-3 and TRBJ2-3): EAGVVQSPRYKIIEKKQPVAFWCNPISGHNTLYWYLQNLGQGPELLIRYENEEAVDDSQLPKDRFSAERLKGVDSTLKIQPAELGDSAVYLCASTHPLGAGGPGDTQYFGPGTRLTVL.

A remark on this clone: The junction departs from the called germline gene at one end, perhaps through a read error. The chain carries TRBV6-7 and TRBJ2-1; maybe TRBD2 (5 bases). TRBV6-7 belongs to the ORF category, with a function that is uncertain. CDR3 size: 11 residues. The CDR3 reads CAISEGPGQFF. CDR3 coding DNA: TGTGCCATCAGTGAGGGCCCTGGTCAGTTCTTC.

The V gene is TRBV11-3, the J gene TRBJ2-3; 8 bases agree with TRBD2. This CDR3 has 17 residues. Germline lookup yields CDR1 SGHNT and CDR2 YENEEA. V lost 3 bases, J lost 4 bases, and 12 bases stayed unmatched. The CDR3 DNA sequence: TGTGCCAGCAGCTTGCTGTCTGGCGGGGGGCGTGCAGATACGCAGTATTTT. It is translated as CASSLLSGGGRADTQYF.

The gene calls are TRBV6-8 and TRBJ1-4; perhaps TRBD1 as D (6 bases). Per germline, CDR1 MNHGY and CDR2 SAAAGT. The CDR3 is 15 amino acids. V was trimmed by 6 bases and J by 5 bases, leaving 16 bases between them. CDR3 DNA: TGTGCCAGCAGCCCTCCGGGGGGGGCGAATGAAAAACTGTTTTTT. Amino acid sequence: CASSPPGGANEKLFF.

The chain has TRBV28 and TRBJ2-7; TRBD1 aligns across 8 bases. Germline CDR1 and CDR2: MDHEN and SYDVKM. J lost 2 bases, V lost 5 bases, and 8 bases had no gene match. This CDR3 has 15 residues. The CDR3 region has the DNA TGTGCCAGCAGTGACCTGGGACAGGTAACCTACGAGCAGTACTTC. Translation: CASSDLGQVTYEQYF.

The chain is built from TRBV5-1 and TRBJ1-1; 8 bases are shared with TRBD1. CDR3 length: 16 residues. Germline V gene sequence: CDR1 SGHRS, CDR2 YFSETQ. The V gene end was trimmed by 0 bases and the J gene end by 2 bases; junction bases not matched to a gene: 6. The CDR3 DNA reads as TGCGCCAGCAGCTTGGGGCCAGGGGGCGAAAACACTGAAGCTTTCTTT. It translates to CASSLGPGGENTEAFF.

The chain is built from TRBV11-3 and TRBJ2-7; TRBD1 aligns across 11 bases. Germline V gives CDR1 SGHNT, CDR2 YENEEA. V shed 3 bases, J shed 7 bases, and the junction held 5 bases outside the gene matches. CDR3 size: 14 residues. CDR3 coding DNA: TGTGCCAGCAGCTTTGGACAGGGGGCATCGGAGCAGTACTTC. The encoded protein is CASSFGQGASEQYF.

The chain uses TRBV29-1 and TRBJ1-1, with a tentative D call TRBD1 (5 bases). The CDR3 is made up of 15 amino acids. Trimming removed 4 bases from V and 3 bases from J, with 18 bases in between. The V gene's germline CDR1 is SQVTM and CDR2 ANQGSEA. CDR3 protein: CSVAPIGREDTEAFF. CDR3 sequence (DNA): TGCAGCGTTGCTCCGATTGGCAGGGAGGACACTGAAGCTTTCTTT.

The table lists this clone with a count of one. The genes are TRBV7-4 and TRBJ2-7; D might be TRBD2 (6 bases). Germline V gene sequence: CDR1 SGHVT, CDR2 SQSDAQ. Trimming took off 6 bases at V and 2 bases at J, with 11 bases between the two ends. This CDR3 spans 13 amino acids. The CDR3: CASSLGGPYEQYF. CDR3 nucleotide sequence: TGTGCCAGCAGTTTGGGGGGACCCTACGAGCAGTACTTC.

V usage is TRBV11-3 and J usage is TRBJ1-1; 10 bases are a match to TRBD1. From germline, CDR1 is SGHNT and CDR2 YENEEA. The J segment lost 3 bases and the V segment lost 5 bases, leaving 6 bases of the junction unmatched. There are 15 residues in the CDR3. The DNA of the CDR3 is TGTGCCAGCAGCCCGACAGGGGGCTGGGACACTGAAGCTTTCTTT. Its protein is CASSPTGGWDTEAFF.